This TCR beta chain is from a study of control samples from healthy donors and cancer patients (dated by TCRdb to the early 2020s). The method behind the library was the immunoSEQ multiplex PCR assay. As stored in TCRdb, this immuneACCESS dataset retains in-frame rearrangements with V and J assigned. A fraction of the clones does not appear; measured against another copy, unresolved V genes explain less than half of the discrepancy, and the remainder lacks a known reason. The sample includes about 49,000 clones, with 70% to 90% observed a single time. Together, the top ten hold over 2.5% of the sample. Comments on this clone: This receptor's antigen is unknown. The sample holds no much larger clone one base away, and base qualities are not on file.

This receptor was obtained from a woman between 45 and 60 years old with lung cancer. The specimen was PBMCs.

The CDR3 amino acid sequence is: CASSSPEHGYTF. The DNA is TGTGCCAGCAGTTCCCCAGAACATGGCTACACCTTC. The V and J genes are TRBV6-6 and TRBJ1-2; no D segment can be confidently identified. Taken from the germline V gene (reference sequence), the CDR1 and CDR2 loops are MNHNY and SVGAGI. The CDR3 numbers 12 residues from cysteine through phenylalanine. The DNA shown is the 36-base CDR3, in frame from base 1. A distance of 9 bases separates the germline ends of V and J, which lose 4 bases and 6 bases respectively.